Here is one T cell receptor (beta chain) with its context. Its specificity is not known. This entry comes from a study of shared clonotypes between healthy human individuals. Study-level points and caveats: Non-shared clonotypes had lower generation probabilities than clonotypes shared by all four sorted-subset donors.

Recent acute infections and vaccinations were absent in the healthy HIV-negative adult donors. Among the donors, all were Caucasian adults who lived in Nashville, Tennessee. Each cell subset's genomic DNA was divided evenly among several immunoSEQ plates. The method was immunoSEQ multiplex PCR; TCRdb's version includes in-frame clones alone and lacks a portion of them. Altogether roughly 320,000 clones are present, about nine tenths being singletons, with the ten largest covering about a sixth. Germline CDR1 and CDR2: PRHDT and FYEKMQ (reference sequence). The CDR3 loop spans 16 amino acids. V was shortened by 2 bases and J by 0 bases, with 12 bases between the two germline ends.

The source material was memory CD8+ T cells sorted from blood. Subset indicated: CD45RO+ cells pooled with CCR7-negative TemRA cells. This TCR was sampled from a man aged 18 to 30 in good health. The chain links TRBV13 to TRBJ2-3, with D uncertain. CDR3 sequence reads: CASSLRGGASTDTQYF. The CDR3 bases are TGTGCCAGCAGCTTACGCGGCGGAGCCAGCACAGATACGCAGTATTTT.